This T cell receptor beta chain was observed in a study of cytomegalovirus exposure and HLA in healthy donors. Study background: Of all 400 or so donors who were genotyped, around 82% belonged to the Caucasian-associated ancestry cluster. Study conclusions and caveats: There were several of the most significant clusters that appeared linked to common viral pathogens in a later analysis. The sole available immune exposure information was CMV serostatus.

Germline V gene sequence: CDR1 SQVTM, CDR2 ANQGSEA. The V end was cut by 2 bases, the J end by 0 bases, with 14 bases between. This CDR3 is 16 amino acids long. Worth noting for this clone: Its antigen remains unknown.

The PCR used 60 Vbeta and 13 Jbeta primers. Measured with immunoSEQ multiplex PCR; TCRdb has only the in-frame clones, and not every one. This sample carries about 180,000 clones, less than 90% of them seen once, and the ten largest clones take approximately 1.3%. The chain couples TRBV29-1 to TRBJ1-3; D gene uncertain. The specimen was PBMCs. This receptor was taken from a girl aged 10-17 years in good health and CMV-seropositive. DNA of the CDR3: TGCAGCGTTGAACGCCGGGGTGGGAACTCTGGAAACACCATATATTTT. Its translation: CSVERRGGNSGNTIYF.